Presented here are 22 T cell receptor beta chains from one specimen sequenced in a study of blood T cell repertoires in COVID-19. TCRdb's copy holds only in-frame clones and misses some; the assay was immunoSEQ multiplex PCR. Of about 480,000 clones in the sample, more than 75% were seen once. Sequencing was performed on PBMCs or T cells enriched from blood (not recorded which). Every receptor here comes from a woman between 40 and 55 years old who had recovered from COVID-19.

This chain joins TRBV6-2 or TRBV6-3 and TRBJ2-1, with 8 positions matching TRBD2. This CDR3 has 15 residues. Germline V CDR1 and CDR2: MNHEY, SVGEGT. With V trimmed by 2 bases and J by 4 bases, 4 bases remained unmatched. CDR3 in amino acids: CASSYERGSYNEQFF. In DNA, the CDR3 is TGTGCCAGCAGTTACGAGCGGGGGTCATACAATGAGCAGTTCTTC.

A single count supports this clone. In nucleotides, the CDR3 is TGCAGTGCTAGTAGCTTAGCGGGAGGCCTTGGTGACGAGCAGTACTTC. This gives the protein CSASSLAGGLGDEQYF. The V and J genes are TRBV20-1 and TRBJ2-7; the match to TRBD2 covers 10 bases. V shed 3 bases and J 5 bases; nucleotides not matched to a gene: 13. The CDR3 extends over 16 amino acids. Germline-derived CDR1 and CDR2 are DFQATT and SNEGSKA (reference sequence).

The CDR3 sequence is CASSLEAGRGKTFF. The CDR3, as DNA: TGTGCCAGCAGCTTAGAAGCCGGCAGGGGGAAGACTTTCTTT. This chain joins TRBV7-2 and TRBJ1-1; 7 bases agree with TRBD1. Germline V gives CDR1 SGHTA, CDR2 FQGNSA. The CDR3 runs to 14 residues. Trimming cost V 1 base and J 12 bases; bases outside gene matches: 11.

CDR3 region: CASSLTALGPNEKLFF. The CDR3 nucleotides read TGTGCCAGCAGTTTGACAGCCTTGGGGCCTAATGAAAAACTGTTTTTT. This rearrangement joins TRBV2 to TRBJ1-4, with TRBD1 as a possible D gene (5 bases). Trimming pared 5 bases from V and 3 bases from J, leaving 16 bases between. The germline V gene encodes CDR1 SNHLY and CDR2 FYNNEI. The CDR3 has 16 amino acids. The variable domain in full, completed from reference TRBV2 and TRBJ1-4, reads EPEVTQTPSHQVTQMGQEVILRCVPISNHLYFYWYRQILGQKVEFLVSFYNNEISEKSEIFDDQFSVERPDGSNFTLKIRSTKLEDSAMYFCASSLTALGPNEKLFFGSGTQLSVL.

The chain links TRBV30 to TRBJ2-2, with TRBD2 matching 13 bases. Germline V gives CDR1 GTSNPN, CDR2 SVGIG (reference sequence). V was clipped by 5 bases and J by 5 bases; unmatched bases: 2. CDR3 size: 14 residues. The CDR3 nucleotides read TGTGCCTGGGGGGGACTAGCGGGAACCGGGGAGCTGTTTTTT. It is translated as CAWGGLAGTGELFF.

This chain uses TRBV19 with TRBJ2-1; 10 bases agree with TRBD2. The trim removed 5 bases at V and 7 bases at J, leaving 5 bases unmatched. Germline CDR1 reads LNHDA; CDR2 reads SQIVND (reference sequence). CDR3 length: 14 residues. Here the CDR3 reads CASSLAGVRNEQFF. The CDR3 nucleotides are TGTGCCAGTAGTCTAGCGGGAGTAAGGAATGAGCAGTTCTTC.

This chain connects TRBV19 to TRBJ1-6, with 9 positions matching TRBD1. V lost 8 bases to trimming and J lost 8 bases; unmatched junction nucleotides: 10. Per germline, CDR1 LNHDA and CDR2 SQIVND (reference sequence). The CDR3 covers 15 residues. The CDR3 region is CASAVGRQGDSPLHF. CDR3 in DNA: TGTGCCAGTGCAGTGGGGAGACAGGGGGATTCACCCCTCCACTTT. The full variable domain, in which reference TRBV19 and TRBJ1-6 provide the parts outside the CDR3, is DGGITQSPKYLFRKEGQNVTLSCEQNLNHDAMYWYRQDPGQGLRLIYYSQIVNDFQKGDIAEGYSVSREKKESFPLTVTSAQKNPTAFYLCASAVGRQGDSPLHFGNGTRLTVT.

CDR3 DNA: TGTGCCAGCAGCTTGGGGACAGGGAGAATGAACACTGAAGCTTTCTTT. Translation gives CASSLGTGRMNTEAFF. This chain links TRBV5-6 with TRBJ1-1, with 8 bases identical to TRBD1. Germline V lookup: CDR1 SGHDT, CDR2 YYEEEE. This CDR3 spans 16 amino acids. Unmatched junction bases numbered 4, after V lost 0 bases and J lost 0 bases.

Written as DNA, the CDR3 is TGTGCCAGCGTCCCCTTCCCCACCGGGGAGCTGTTTTTT. Protein sequence: CASVPFPTGELFF. The genes are TRBV2 and TRBJ2-2, with D uncertain. CDR3 length: 13 residues. Germline V gives CDR1 SNHLY, CDR2 FYNNEI. The germline V and J ends were trimmed by 8 bases and 4 bases, with 11 bases remaining between them.

The chain couples TRBV29-1 to TRBJ1-1; perhaps TRBD1 as D (6 bases). The CDR3 spans 13 residues. Trimming pared 4 bases from V and 7 bases from J, leaving 16 bases between. CDR1 and CDR2 (germline): SQVTM, ANQGSEA. DNA of the CDR3: TGCAGCGTTGGTGCAAACAGGGTAGATGAAGCTTTCTTT. Protein product: CSVGANRVDEAFF.

CDR3 in DNA: TGTGCCAGCAGTTCGACAGCCTCCGCCTCCTACGAGCAGTACTTC. Translation gives CASSSTASASYEQYF. The chain employs TRBV6-5 and TRBJ2-7; a possible D gene is TRBD1 (5 bases). V was shortened by 4 bases and J by 0 bases, with 13 bases between the two germline ends. The CDR3 consists of 15 residues. The germline V gene has CDR1 MNHEY and CDR2 SVGAGI.

V and J are TRBV24-1 and TRBJ1-1; D is perhaps TRBD1 (6 bases). This CDR3 comprises 13 residues. V lost 3 bases and J 11 bases, leaving 15 bases between the germline ends. CDR1 is KGHDR and CDR2 is SFDVKD in the germline V gene. CDR3 nucleotides: TGTGCCACCAGTGATAATACAGGGAGGGTTGCTTTCTTT. Protein product: CATSDNTGRVAFF.

The J gene is TRBJ2-5, the V gene TRBV7-2, with 9 bases fitting TRBD1. Germline CDR1 SGHTA, CDR2 FQGNSA. V shed 2 bases, J shed 5 bases, and the junction held 6 bases outside the gene matches. The CDR3 length is 15 residues. CDR3 nucleotide sequence: TGTGCCAGCAGCTTAAACAGGGGGCGCATGGAGACCCAGTACTTC. Its protein is CASSLNRGRMETQYF. The variable domain in full, with the rest retrieved from reference TRBV7-2 and TRBJ2-5, is GAGVSQSPSNKVTEKGKDVELRCDPISGHTALYWYRQSLGQGLEFLIYFQGNSAPDKSGLPSDRFSAERTGGSVSTLTIQRTQQEDSAVYLCASSLNRGRMETQYFGPGTRLLVL.

This clone was found once. This sequence joins TRBV11-2 and TRBJ1-6; tentatively, D is TRBD1 (5 bases). CDR1 SGHAT and CDR2 FQNNGV come from the germline V gene. V was cut by 1 base and J by 7 bases, with 11 bases left in between. This CDR3 is 15 amino acids long. This CDR3 is CASSLGQSFNSPLHF. The CDR3 DNA is TGTGCCAGCAGCTTAGGACAGTCGTTCAATTCACCCCTCCACTTT.

The J gene is TRBJ2-1, the V gene TRBV5-8; tentatively, D is TRBD2 (6 bases). CDR1 and CDR2 (germline): SGHTS, YDEGEE. Deletions cut 2 bases from V and 0 bases from J, with 9 bases between. This CDR3 region has 15 residues. The CDR3 loop reads CASSFAGYSYNEQFF. DNA of the CDR3: TGTGCCAGCAGCTTTGCGGGATACTCCTACAATGAGCAGTTCTTC.

This chain links TRBV11-2 with TRBJ2-2; 7 bases are a match to TRBD2. CDR3 size: 16 residues. Trimming at V came to 6 bases and at J to 0 bases, leaving 7 bases not matched to a gene. The V gene's germline CDR1 is SGHAT and CDR2 FQNNGV. The CDR3 sequence: CASSPQTSANTGELFF. For the CDR3, the DNA is TGTGCCAGCAGTCCTCAAACTAGCGCGAACACCGGGGAGCTGTTTTTT.

V is TRBV3-1 (or the pseudogene TRBV3-2) and J is TRBJ2-1; TRBD2 matches 9 bases. V lost 1 base, J lost 2 bases, and 0 bases stayed unmatched. The CDR3 covers 15 residues. The germline V gene encodes CDR1 LGHDT and CDR2 YNNKEL (reference sequence). As DNA, the CDR3 is TGTGCCAGCAGCCAAGGCGGGGGGGCCTACAATGAGCAGTTCTTC. As protein: CASSQGGGAYNEQFF.

The rearrangement links TRBV30 to TRBJ1-2; D is uncertain. This CDR3 has 16 residues. The V and J ends lost 0 bases and 4 bases respectively, with 18 bases between them. Germline V gives CDR1 GTSNPN, CDR2 SVGIG (reference sequence). This chain's CDR3 is CAWSVLSSNGLYGYTF. The CDR3 DNA reads as TGTGCCTGGAGTGTACTTTCTAGCAACGGACTCTATGGCTACACCTTC.

V gene TRBV11-3 combines with J gene TRBJ2-3; D might be TRBD1 (5 bases). The CDR3 length is 16 residues. Germline V CDR1 and CDR2: SGHNT, YENEEA. Trimming left V 1 base short and J 2 bases short, with 13 bases between. CDR3 nucleotide sequence: TGTGCCAGCAGCTTAGGACAGACTTCTAACACAGATACGCAGTATTTT. Translated, it gives CASSLGQTSNTDTQYF.

The genes are TRBV27 and TRBJ2-7; 13 bases line up with TRBD2. J gave up 2 bases and V 0 bases, and 4 bases lay outside the gene matches. CDR3 length: 17 amino acids. Germline CDR1 and CDR2: MNHEY and SMNVEV (reference sequence). The CDR3 bases are TGTGCCAGCAGTTTATCGGTTGGGACTAGCGGGGCCTACGAGCAGTACTTC. Its translation is CASSLSVGTSGAYEQYF.

The chain links TRBV7-2 to TRBJ2-1; a weak D match, TRBD2 (6 bases). Germline V gene lookup returns CDR1 SGHTA and CDR2 FQGNSA. This CDR3 region has 15 residues. Trimming took off 5 bases at V and 3 bases at J, with 14 bases between the two ends. The CDR3 sequence: CASSTESSDYNEQFF. DNA for the CDR3: TGTGCCAGCAGCACTGAGTCTAGCGACTACAATGAGCAGTTCTTC.

The chain uses TRBV10-2 and TRBJ1-1, with D possibly TRBD1 on 5 matching bases. This CDR3 is 12 amino acids long. Germline V gene sequence: CDR1 WSHSY, CDR2 SAAADI. Trimming removed 0 bases from V and 9 bases from J, with 8 bases in between. The CDR3 reads CASSESQGKAFF. CDR3 nucleotides: TGCGCCAGCAGTGAGTCTCAGGGAAAAGCTTTCTTT.